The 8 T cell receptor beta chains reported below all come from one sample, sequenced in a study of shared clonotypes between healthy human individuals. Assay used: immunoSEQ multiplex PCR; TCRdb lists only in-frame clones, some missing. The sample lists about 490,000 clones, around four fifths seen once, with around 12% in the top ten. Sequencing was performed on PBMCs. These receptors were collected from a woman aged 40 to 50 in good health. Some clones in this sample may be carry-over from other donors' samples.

For the CDR3, the DNA is TGTGCCAGCAGCCGGGACACTAATTCACCCCTCCACTTT. Encoded protein: CASSRDTNSPLHF. The gene calls are TRBV6-1 and TRBJ1-6; possible D gene TRBD1, 6 bases. V was cut by 6 bases and J by 6 bases, with 9 bases left in between. The germline V gene encodes CDR1 MNHNS and CDR2 SASEGT. CDR3 length equals 13 residues.

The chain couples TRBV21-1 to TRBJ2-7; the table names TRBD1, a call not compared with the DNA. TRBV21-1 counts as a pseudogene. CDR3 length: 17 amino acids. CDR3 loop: CASSKYPGTGPHYEQYF. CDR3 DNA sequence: TGTGCCAGCAGCAAATACCCCGGGACAGGTCCCCACTACGAGCAGTACTTC.

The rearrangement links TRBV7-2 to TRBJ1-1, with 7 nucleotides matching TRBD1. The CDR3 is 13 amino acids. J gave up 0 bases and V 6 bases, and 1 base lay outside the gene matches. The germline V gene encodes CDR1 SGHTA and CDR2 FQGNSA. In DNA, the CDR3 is TGTGCCAGCAGACAGGGGTTGAACACTGAAGCTTTCTTT. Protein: CASRQGLNTEAFF. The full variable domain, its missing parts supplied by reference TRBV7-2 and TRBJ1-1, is GAGVSQSPSNKVTEKGKDVELRCDPISGHTALYWYRQSLGQGLEFLIYFQGNSAPDKSGLPSDRFSAERTGGSVSTLTIQRTQQEDSAVYLCASRQGLNTEAFFGQGTRLTVV.

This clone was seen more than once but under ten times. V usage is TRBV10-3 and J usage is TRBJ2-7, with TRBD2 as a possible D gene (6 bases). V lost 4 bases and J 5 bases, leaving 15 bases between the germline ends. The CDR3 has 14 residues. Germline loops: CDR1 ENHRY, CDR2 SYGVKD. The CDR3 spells CAISVGAGSNEQYF. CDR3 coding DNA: TGTGCCATCAGTGTTGGGGCGGGATCTAACGAGCAGTACTTC.

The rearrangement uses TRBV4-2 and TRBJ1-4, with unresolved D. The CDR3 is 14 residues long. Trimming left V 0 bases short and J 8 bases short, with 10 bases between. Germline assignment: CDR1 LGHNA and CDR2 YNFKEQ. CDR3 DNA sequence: TGTGCCAGCAGCCAAGACCCAAGGGTCGAAAAACTGTTTTTT. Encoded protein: CASSQDPRVEKLFF.

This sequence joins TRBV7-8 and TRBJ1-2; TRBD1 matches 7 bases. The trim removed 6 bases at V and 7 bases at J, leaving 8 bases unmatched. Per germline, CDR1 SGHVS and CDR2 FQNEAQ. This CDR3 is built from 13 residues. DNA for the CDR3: TGTGCCAGCAGTTCTTACAGGGGACTTGGCTACACCTTC. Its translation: CASSSYRGLGYTF.

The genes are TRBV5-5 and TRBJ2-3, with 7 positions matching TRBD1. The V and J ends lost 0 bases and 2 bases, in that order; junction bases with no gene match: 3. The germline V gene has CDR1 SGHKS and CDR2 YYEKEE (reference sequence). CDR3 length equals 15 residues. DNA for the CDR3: TGTGCCAGCAGCTTGGGACAGGGCACCACAGATACGCAGTATTTT. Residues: CASSLGQGTTDTQYF. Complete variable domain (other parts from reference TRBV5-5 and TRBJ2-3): DAGVTQSPTHLIKTRGQQVTLRCSPISGHKSVSWYQQVLGQGPQFIFQYYEKEERGRGNFPDRFSARQFPNYSSELNVNALLLGDSALYLCASSLGQGTTDTQYFGPGTRLTVL.

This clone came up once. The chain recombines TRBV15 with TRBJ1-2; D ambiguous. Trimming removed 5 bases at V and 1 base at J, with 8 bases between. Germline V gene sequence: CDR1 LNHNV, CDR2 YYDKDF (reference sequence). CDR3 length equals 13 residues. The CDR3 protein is CATSPDINYGYTF. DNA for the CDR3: TGTGCCACCAGCCCCGATATTAACTATGGCTACACCTTC. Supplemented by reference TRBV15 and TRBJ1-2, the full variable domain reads DAMVIQNPRYQVTQFGKPVTLSCSQTLNHNVMYWYQQKSSQAPKLLFHYYDKDFNNEADTPDNFQSRRPNTSFCFLDIRSPGLGDTAMYLCATSPDINYGYTFGSGTRLTVV.